This T cell receptor (beta chain) emerged from a study of cytomegalovirus exposure and HLA in healthy donors. Losses at the gene ends were 4 bases for V and 4 bases for J; bases not matched to a gene: 2. Germline lookup yields CDR1 KGHSH and CDR2 LQKENI. The CDR3 totals 13 residues. The PCR was carried out with 60 Vbeta primers and 13 Jbeta primers. Sequencing used immunoSEQ multiplex PCR; TCRdb keeps in-frame clones, though not all of them. The sample holds around 150,000 clones, approximately 68% seen once. Sequencing input: PBMCs. The chain has TRBV18 and TRBJ2-7; TRBD1 agrees at 9 bases. The receptor was isolated from a man aged 35-49 years in good health and CMV-seronegative. The CDR3 protein is CASSLGQGYEQYF. The CDR3 DNA reads as TGTGCCAGCTCACTTGGACAGGGGTACGAGCAGTACTTC.